Described below is a single TCR beta chain sequence and its context. Antigen specificity is unknown. This specimen belongs to a study of cytomegalovirus exposure and HLA in healthy donors. Study-level results: DRB1 had the most TCR associations and HLA-C the fewest, a later analysis found, with rates varying by HLA locus. Later on, a genetic analysis was performed. It linked a missense variant in DCLRE1C with V- and J-gene trimming of TCR beta. The classifier reportedly diagnosed cytomegalovirus status with high sensitivity and specificity.

PCR involved 60 Vbeta and 13 Jbeta primers. Using immunoSEQ multiplex PCR, the repertoire was profiled, and TCRdb retains in-frame clones only, with some absent. The data hold about 84,000 clones, with about 87% observed a single time. At collection, donors were nominally healthy, but unrecorded immune exposures were probable. The sample taken for sequencing was PBMCs. The receptor was isolated from a man aged 18 to 29 in good health and CMV-seronegative.

The CDR3 loop reads CSAAPGQGSGLSNQPQHF. The CDR3, as DNA: TGCAGCGCTGCCCCGGGACAGGGTAGTGGGCTTAGCAATCAGCCCCAGCATTTT. This chain joins TRBV29-1 and TRBJ1-5; TRBD1 matches at 9 bases. Germline V CDR1 and CDR2: SQVTM, ANQGSEA. The CDR3 is 18 residues long. V lost 7 bases and J lost 0; bases outside the gene matches: 16.